The 3 T cell receptor beta chains listed next were all sequenced from one sample in a study of cytomegalovirus exposure and HLA in healthy donors. The PCR used 60 Vbeta and 13 Jbeta primers. Sequencing was performed with immunoSEQ multiplex PCR; in TCRdb, only in-frame clones are kept and a portion is missing. The top ten hold roughly 11% of the sample, which has 95,000 to 150,000 clones, roughly three quarters seen once. Specimen: PBMCs. These receptors were collected from a man aged 25-45 years in good health and CMV-seropositive.

This chain links TRBV2 with TRBJ1-3, with D tentatively TRBD1 (5 bases). The CDR3 covers 13 residues. Germline V gene lookup returns CDR1 SNHLY and CDR2 FYNNEI. Trimming removed 5 bases from V and 5 bases from J, with 10 bases in between. The CDR3 nucleotides are TGTGCCAGCAGTAGGGGCGATCGAAACACCATATATTTT. Its protein product is CASSRGDRNTIYF.

The chain recombines TRBV9 with TRBJ1-2, with D uncertain. This CDR3 spans 12 amino acids. Trimming took off 7 bases at V and 1 base at J, with 8 bases between the two ends. CDR1 and CDR2 from the germline V gene are SGDLS and YYNGEE. The CDR3 DNA reads as TGTGCCAGCGGGAGGGATAACTATGGCTACACCTTC. Translation: CASGRDNYGYTF.

V gene TRBV5-1 combines with J gene TRBJ2-7, with TRBD2 identical over 8 bases. The CDR3 contains 14 residues. With 4 bases clipped from V and 3 bases from J, the junction kept 6 bases outside the gene matches. Germline V gene sequence: CDR1 SGHRS, CDR2 YFSETQ. Here the CDR3 DNA reads TGCGCCAGCAGCCCTTCTAGCGGGCGCTACGAGCAGTACTTC. Its translation: CASSPSSGRYEQYF.